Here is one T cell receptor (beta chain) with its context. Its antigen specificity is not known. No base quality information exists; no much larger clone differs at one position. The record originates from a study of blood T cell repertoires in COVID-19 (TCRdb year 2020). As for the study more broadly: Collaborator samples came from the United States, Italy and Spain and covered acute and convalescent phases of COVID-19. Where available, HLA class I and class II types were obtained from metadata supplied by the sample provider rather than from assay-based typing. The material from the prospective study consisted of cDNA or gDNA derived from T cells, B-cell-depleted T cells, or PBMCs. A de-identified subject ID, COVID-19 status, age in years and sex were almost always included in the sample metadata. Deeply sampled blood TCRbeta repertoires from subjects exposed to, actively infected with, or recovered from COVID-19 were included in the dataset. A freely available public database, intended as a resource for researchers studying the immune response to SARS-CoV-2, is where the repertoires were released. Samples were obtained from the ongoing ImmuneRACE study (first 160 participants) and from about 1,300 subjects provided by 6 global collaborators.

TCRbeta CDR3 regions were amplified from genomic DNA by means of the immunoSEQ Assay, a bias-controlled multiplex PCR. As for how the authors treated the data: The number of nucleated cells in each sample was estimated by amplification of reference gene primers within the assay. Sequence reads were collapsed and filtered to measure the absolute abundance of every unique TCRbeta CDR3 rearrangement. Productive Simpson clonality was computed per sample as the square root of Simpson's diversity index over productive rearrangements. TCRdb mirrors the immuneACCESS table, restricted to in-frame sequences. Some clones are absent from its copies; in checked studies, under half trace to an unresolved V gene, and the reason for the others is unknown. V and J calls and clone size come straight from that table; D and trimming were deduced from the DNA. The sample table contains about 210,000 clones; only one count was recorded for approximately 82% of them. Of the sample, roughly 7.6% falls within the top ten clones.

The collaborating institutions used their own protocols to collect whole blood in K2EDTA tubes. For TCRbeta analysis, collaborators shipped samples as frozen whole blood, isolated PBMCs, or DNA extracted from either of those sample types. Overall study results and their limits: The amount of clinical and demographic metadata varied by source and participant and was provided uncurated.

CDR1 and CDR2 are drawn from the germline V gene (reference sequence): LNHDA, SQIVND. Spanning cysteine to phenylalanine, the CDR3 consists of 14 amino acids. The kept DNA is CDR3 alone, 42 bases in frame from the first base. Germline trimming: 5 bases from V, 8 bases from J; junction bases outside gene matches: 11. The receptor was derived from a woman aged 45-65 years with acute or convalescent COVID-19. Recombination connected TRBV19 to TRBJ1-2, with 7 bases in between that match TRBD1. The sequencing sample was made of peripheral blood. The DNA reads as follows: TGTGCCAGTAGTTCCTCTCAGGGGGAAGGGGGCTACACCTTC. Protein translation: CASSSSQGEGGYTF. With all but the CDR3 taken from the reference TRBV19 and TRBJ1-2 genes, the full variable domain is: DGGITQSPKYLFRKEGQNVTLSCEQNLNHDAMYWYRQDPGQGLRLIYYSQIVNDFQKGDIAEGYSVSREKKESFPLTVTSAQKNPTAFYLCASSSSQGEGGYTFGSGTRLTVV.